This entry concerns a single T cell receptor (beta chain). What it binds is not known. This specimen belongs to a study of cytomegalovirus exposure and HLA in healthy donors. General study points: The authors later linked a missense DCLRE1C variant to TCR beta V- and J-gene trimming. There were 150 or so TCR beta chains listed as cytomegalovirus-associated. Further analysis was carried out later, and it showed several of the most significant clusters appearing linked to common viral pathogens.

Amplification used 60 Vbeta primers and 13 Jbeta primers. Clones were read by immunoSEQ multiplex PCR, and TCRdb kept only the in-frame ones, dropping some. The table has roughly 150,000 clones, more than 80% seen once. The CDR3 covers 12 residues. Trimming took 5 bases from V and 10 from J; bases not matched to a gene: 8. Germline V gene lookup returns CDR1 SQVTM and CDR2 ANQGSEA. The chain uses TRBV29-1 and TRBJ2-1; TRBD2 aligns across 7 bases. What was sequenced was PBMCs. The TCR sequence derives from a woman aged 40 to 50 in good health and CMV-seropositive. CDR3 loop: CSVHGEGGEQFF. The CDR3 nucleotides are TGCAGCGTTCACGGGGAGGGTGGGGAGCAGTTCTTC.